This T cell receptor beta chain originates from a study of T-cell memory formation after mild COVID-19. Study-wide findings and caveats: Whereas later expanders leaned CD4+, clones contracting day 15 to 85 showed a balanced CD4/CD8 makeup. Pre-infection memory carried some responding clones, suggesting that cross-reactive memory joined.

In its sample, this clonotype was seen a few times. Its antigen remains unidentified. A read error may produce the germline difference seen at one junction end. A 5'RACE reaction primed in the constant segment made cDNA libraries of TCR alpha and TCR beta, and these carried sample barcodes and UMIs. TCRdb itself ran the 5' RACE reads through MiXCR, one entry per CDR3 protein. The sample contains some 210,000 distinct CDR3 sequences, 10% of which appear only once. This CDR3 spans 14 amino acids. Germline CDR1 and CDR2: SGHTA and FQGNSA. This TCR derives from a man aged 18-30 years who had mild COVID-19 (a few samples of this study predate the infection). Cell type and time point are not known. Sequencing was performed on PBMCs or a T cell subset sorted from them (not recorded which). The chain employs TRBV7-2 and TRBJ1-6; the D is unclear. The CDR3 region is CASSGGPADSSLHF. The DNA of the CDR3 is TGTGCCAGCAGTGGAGGGCCGGCGGATTCATCCCTCCACTTT. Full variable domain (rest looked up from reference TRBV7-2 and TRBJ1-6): GAGVSQSPSNKVTEKGKDVELRCDPISGHTALYWYRQSLGQGLEFLIYFQGNSAPDKSGLPSDRFSAERTGGSVSTLTIQRTQQEDSAVYLCASSGGPADSSLHFGNGTRLTVT.